Listed here is a single T cell receptor beta chain. What it recognizes is unknown. The sample comes from a study of CD8 T cells in Susac syndrome. The study, taken as a whole, reports: The authors acknowledged that the study's TCR sequencing and HLA analysis involved relatively few individuals.

Germline CDR1 reads DFQATT; CDR2 reads SNEGSKA (reference sequence). CDR3 length: 16 residues. After removal of 6 bases from V and 0 bases from J, the junction contained 8 bases not matched to a gene. When the RNA was reverse transcribed, random hexamers were used with an input of roughly 0.45 to 1 ug. An immunoSEQ multiplex PCR generated amplified TCR beta CDR3 products spanning 54 Vbeta and 13 Jbeta. TCRdb used MiXCR to reprocess the immunoSEQ multiplex PCR reads, holding one entry per CDR3 protein. The table records about 250,000 distinct CDR3 sequences, 85% to 95% of them present only once. From blood CD8+ and CD4+ T cells, the TCR beta chain was sequenced.

The chain uses TRBV20-1 and TRBJ1-5; 10 positions match TRBD1. The receptor comes from a human donor with multiple sclerosis. Sequencing input: CD4+ T cells from PBMCs. The chain's CDR3 is CSARTGGIYSNQPQHF. The CDR3, as DNA: TGCAGTGCCAGGACAGGGGGGATTTATAGCAATCAGCCCCAGCATTTT.